Presented here are 26 T cell receptor beta chains from one specimen sequenced in a study of CD8 T cells in ankylosing spondylitis. Study-wide results and caveats: Among TCR beta sequences, a motif of eight or nine highly homologous variants appeared characteristic of ankylosing spondylitis blood.

Antigens of these TCRs are unknown. In TCRdb, the 5' RACE reads were re-called with MiXCR into one record per CDR3 protein. The sample carries about 390,000 distinct CDR3 sequences, around 22% recorded once. What was sequenced was blood, either unsorted or a sorted T cell fraction (not recorded which). The source is a male donor with ankylosing spondylitis.

This clonotype has a handful of counts. J is TRBJ2-1 and V is TRBV20-1, with 11 bases that match TRBD1. Germline CDR1 DFQATT, CDR2 SNEGSKA (reference sequence). There are 14 residues in the CDR3. Germline trimming cut 5 bases from V and 9 bases from J; bases unmatched to any gene: 9. The CDR3 loop is CSAQGQGAESEQFF. The CDR3 region has the DNA TGCAGTGCTCAAGGACAGGGGGCGGAGAGTGAGCAGTTCTTC.

The chain joins TRBV2 to TRBJ1-2; TRBD1 aligns across 10 bases. Germline trimming cut 5 bases from V and 6 bases from J; bases unmatched to any gene: 6. Germline V gives CDR1 SNHLY, CDR2 FYNNEI. The CDR3 has 14 residues. DNA for the CDR3: TGTGCCAGCAGTTATATCGGACAGGGGGATGGCTACACCTTC. Amino acids: CASSYIGQGDGYTF.

This clonotype was seen a handful of times. This chain links TRBV12-3 or TRBV12-4 with TRBJ2-4; no reliable D call. V lost 3 bases, J lost 0 bases, and 9 bases lay in between. The CDR3 is 15 amino acids. The CDR3 DNA follows: TGTGCCAGCAGTTTTGTGGACCCAGCCAAAAACATTCAGTACTTC. Amino acid sequence: CASSFVDPAKNIQYF.

V and J are TRBV11-3 and TRBJ2-1; the D gene is possibly TRBD2 (5 bases). The length of the CDR3 is 17 residues. Germline assignment: CDR1 SGHNT and CDR2 YENEEA. Trimming removed 6 bases from V and 9 bases from J, with 27 bases in between. The CDR3, as DNA: TGTGCCAGCAGACCGGCAAACACTTTTCTCCGTGGGAGTGAGCAGTTCTTC. It codes for CASRPANTFLRGSEQFF.

This clonotype has more than one count but fewer than ten. This chain connects TRBV28 to TRBJ1-2, with TRBD1 identical over 7 bases. Germline CDR1 and CDR2: MDHEN and SYDVKM. After removal of 5 bases from V and 0 bases from J, the junction contained 6 bases not matched to a gene. The CDR3 spans 15 residues. In DNA form, the CDR3 reads TGTGCCAGCAGTACGCCGGGACAGACTAACTATGGCTACACCTTC. It translates to CASSTPGQTNYGYTF.

This clonotype turned up a few times. The chain couples TRBV18 to TRBJ1-5; 7 bases align to TRBD1. The CDR3 extends over 13 amino acids. Germline loops: CDR1 KGHSH, CDR2 LQKENI. The V gene end was trimmed by 0 bases and the J gene end by 9 bases; junction bases not matched to a gene: 2. This CDR3 is CASSPPNRGPQHF. DNA for the CDR3: TGTGCCAGCTCACCACCGAACAGGGGGCCCCAGCATTTT.

V is TRBV20-1 and J is TRBJ1-5, with D perhaps TRBD1 (5 bases). The CDR3 loop spans 14 amino acids. Trimming stripped 6 bases from V and 3 bases from J, with 15 bases between. The germline gives CDR1 DFQATT, CDR2 SNEGSKA (reference sequence). The CDR3 bases are TGCAGTGCCGCGGGACCGGGGGACAATCAGCCCCAGCATTTT. Its protein product is CSAAGPGDNQPQHF.

Ten or more counts support this clonotype. This chain joins TRBV7-3 and TRBJ2-5; the match to TRBD1 covers 8 bases. The CDR3 contains 14 residues. Germline CDR1 and CDR2: SGHTA and FQGTGA. V shed 5 bases and J 5 bases; nucleotides not matched to a gene: 7. The CDR3 loop reads CASSTDRGSETQYF. CDR3 coding DNA: TGTGCCAGCAGCACCGACAGGGGTAGTGAGACCCAGTACTTC. The full variable domain, completed using reference TRBV7-3 and TRBJ2-5, is GAGVSQTPSNKVTEKGKYVELRCDPISGHTALYWYRQSLGQGPEFLIYFQGTGAADDSGLPNDRFFAVRPEGSVSTLKIQRTERGDSAVYLCASSTDRGSETQYFGPGTRLLVL.

This clonotype was seen only a few times. The chain combines TRBV5-6 with TRBJ2-2; D unclear. CDR3 length equals 16 residues. Looked up from germline, CDR1 is SGHDT and CDR2 is YYEEEE. The ends were cut back, 2 bases at V and 5 bases at J, with 16 bases in the middle. The CDR3 sequence: CASSFPTAVGTGELFF. CDR3 nucleotide sequence: TGTGCCAGCAGCTTCCCCACCGCTGTGGGGACCGGGGAGCTGTTTTTT. Variable domain in full (rest from reference TRBV5-6 and TRBJ2-2): DAGVTQSPTHLIKTRGQQVTLRCSPKSGHDTVSWYQQALGQGPQFIFQYYEEEERQRGNFPDRFSGHQFPNYSSELNVNALLLGDSALYLCASSFPTAVGTGELFFGEGSRLTVL.

The sample holds many counts of this clonotype. This chain links TRBV5-1 with TRBJ2-1; D is undetermined. V was clipped by 5 bases and J by 1 base, with 10 bases between them. Germline lookup yields CDR1 SGHRS and CDR2 YFSETQ. The CDR3 sequence is 14 residues long. CDR3 nucleotides: TGCGCCAGCAGGACGGCGGCTTCCTACAATGAGCAGTTCTTC. Translating it yields CASRTAASYNEQFF.

This clonotype appeared a few times. The rearrangement uses TRBV5-1 and TRBJ2-6; D is ambiguous. Trimming removed 0 bases from V and 0 bases from J, with 10 bases in between. The CDR3 length is 17 residues. CDR1 is SGHRS, CDR2 YFSETQ, per germline. The CDR3, as DNA: TGCGCCAGCAGCTTGGCCGGGCAGATCTCTGGGGCCAACGTCCTGACTTTC. It yields the protein CASSLAGQISGANVLTF.

To note about this clonotype: At one of its ends the junction is not consistent with the germline gene, which may arise from a read error. The V call is TRBV12-3 or TRBV12-4, the J call TRBJ2-2; D is possibly TRBD2 (5 bases). The CDR3 runs to 16 residues. CDR3 nucleotide sequence: TGTGCCAGCAGCCCCCCCTTGGGATTCAACACCGGGGAGCTGTCTTTT. Protein sequence: CASSPPLGFNTGELSF.

The chain carries TRBV7-3 and TRBJ2-3; TRBD2 aligns across 11 bases. This CDR3 contains 15 residues. The germline CDR1 and CDR2 sequences are SGHTA and FQGTGA. The V gene end was trimmed by 8 bases and the J gene end by 6 bases; junction bases not matched to a gene: 10. The CDR3 loop is CASGNRLAGSDTQYF. The CDR3 DNA follows: TGTGCCAGCGGGAACCGACTAGCGGGATCGGATACGCAGTATTTT.

The rearrangement uses TRBV6-2 or TRBV6-3 and TRBJ1-2; 7 bases agree with TRBD1. The germline gives CDR1 MNHEY, CDR2 SVGEGT. The CDR3 sequence is 13 residues long. The ends lost 5 bases at V and 8 bases at J; junction bases unmatched: 8. The CDR3 spells CASSGTGVFGYTF. CDR3 bases: TGTGCCAGCAGTGGCACAGGGGTATTCGGCTACACCTTC.

The chain couples TRBV3-1 to TRBJ1-5; D call uncertain. The CDR3 runs to 12 residues. The germline V gene has CDR1 LGHDT and CDR2 YNNKEL (reference sequence). Deletions cut 3 bases from V and 9 bases from J, with 9 bases between. CDR3 bases: TGTGCCAGCAGCCACTCCGAGGGGCCCCAGCATTTT. Residues: CASSHSEGPQHF. Full variable domain (outside the CDR3, taken from reference TRBV3-1 and TRBJ1-5): DTAVSQTPKYLVTQMGNDKSIKCEQNLGHDTMYWYKQDSKKFLKIMFSYNNKELIINETVPNRFSPKSPDKAHLNLHINSLELGDSAVYFCASSHSEGPQHFGDGTRLSIL.

The chain employs TRBV5-5 and TRBJ1-4, with 8 nucleotides matching TRBD1. The J segment lost 14 bases and the V segment lost 3 bases, leaving 18 bases of the junction unmatched. Germline loops: CDR1 SGHKS, CDR2 YYEKEE (reference sequence). The CDR3 has 16 residues. CDR3 amino acids: CASSYLTGTGDEGLFF. Written as DNA, the CDR3 is TGTGCCAGCAGCTATCTAACCGGGACAGGCGATGAGGGGCTGTTTTTT.

This chain uses TRBV9 with TRBJ1-4, with a possible D match to TRBD1 (6 bases). Germline values: CDR1 SGDLS, CDR2 YYNGEE. V gave up 3 bases and J gave up 7 bases, with 16 bases separating them. The CDR3 runs 15 residues. The CDR3 nucleotides are TGTGCCAGCAGCGCCGCAGGGGATCTGGGTGAAAAACTGTTTTTT. Protein sequence: CASSAAGDLGEKLFF.

This clonotype was found a few times. CDR3 in amino acids: CASSPSMWGTSGHNEQFF. The CDR3 region has the DNA TGTGCCAGCTCACCAAGTATGTGGGGGACTAGCGGACACAATGAGCAGTTCTTC. V usage is TRBV18 and J usage is TRBJ2-1; TRBD2 matches 11 bases. The CDR3 spans 18 residues. V dropped 2 bases and J dropped 5; count of bases not matched to a gene: 11. CDR1 KGHSH and CDR2 LQKENI come from the germline V gene.

A word on this clonotype: At one boundary the junction diverges from the germline segment, which might be a read error. The chain links TRBV6-5 to TRBJ2-3, with D maybe TRBD2 (5 bases). The germline V gene encodes CDR1 MNHEY and CDR2 SVGAGI. This CDR3 contains 13 residues. The CDR3: CASNYGITDTQYF. In nucleotides, the CDR3 is TGTGCCAGCAATTACGGGATTACAGATACGCAGTATTTT.

The chain links TRBV5-6 to TRBJ1-1; D not certain. Germline V gives CDR1 SGHDT, CDR2 YYEEEE. V gave up 0 bases and J gave up 5 bases, with 14 bases separating them. The CDR3 extends over 15 amino acids. The chain's CDR3 is CASSLDNLFSTEAFF. The CDR3 nucleotides read TGTGCCAGCAGCTTGGACAACCTCTTTTCTACTGAAGCTTTCTTT.

The chain combines TRBV19 with TRBJ1-2; unclear D gene. The length of the CDR3 is 16 residues. Trimming left V 2 bases short and J 4 bases short, with 17 bases between. CDR1 and CDR2 (germline): LNHDA, SQIVND (reference sequence). The CDR3 sequence is CASSINPVQLPYGYTF. CDR3 bases: TGTGCCAGTAGTATAAACCCGGTCCAGCTTCCCTATGGCTACACCTTC.

This clonotype was recorded many times. V is TRBV12-3 or TRBV12-4 and J is TRBJ1-5; the D gene is possibly TRBD1 (6 bases). The ends were cut back, 7 bases at V and 0 bases at J, with 25 bases in the middle. This CDR3 comprises 19 residues. The CDR3 loop is CASTSRGGRGLYSNQPQHF. CDR3 nucleotides: TGTGCCAGCACGTCCCGAGGGGGTCGAGGTTTGTATAGCAATCAGCCCCAGCATTTT.

A few counts support this clonotype. This chain uses TRBV11-3 with TRBJ2-4; 10 positions match TRBD2. V trimming: 7 bases; J trimming: 13 bases; junction bases outside the gene matches: 16. Germline V gene data show CDR1 as SGHNT and CDR2 as YENEEA. The CDR3 consists of 15 residues. CDR3 DNA sequence: TGTGCCAGCACCTCCGGGGGTCTAGCGGGAGCCCCCCAGTACTTC. Amino acid sequence: CASTSGGLAGAPQYF. The full variable domain, completed using reference TRBV11-3 and TRBJ2-4, is EAGVVQSPRYKIIEKKQPVAFWCNPISGHNTLYWYLQNLGQGPELLIRYENEEAVDDSQLPKDRFSAERLKGVDSTLKIQPAELGDSAVYLCASTSGGLAGAPQYFGAGTRLSVL.

The chain is built from TRBV12-3 or TRBV12-4 and TRBJ1-4; D is ambiguous. The CDR3 covers 12 residues. Trimming pared 7 bases from V and 6 bases from J, leaving 9 bases between. Written as DNA, the CDR3 is TGTGCCAGCAACCTAAGGGATGAAAAACTGTTTTTT. Translation gives CASNLRDEKLFF.

This clonotype showed up just a few times. The V gene is TRBV5-1, the J gene TRBJ2-7, with 10 bases identical to TRBD2. The CDR3 consists of 15 residues. The trim removed 7 bases at V and 1 base at J, leaving 8 bases unmatched. Germline lookup yields CDR1 SGHRS and CDR2 YFSETQ. CDR3 in amino acids: CASGIPSGSSYEQYF. CDR3 nucleotides: TGCGCCAGCGGGATCCCTAGCGGGAGTTCCTACGAGCAGTACTTC. Combining the CDR3 with reference TRBV5-1 and TRBJ2-7 gives the whole variable domain KAGVTQTPRYLIKTRGQQVTLSCSPISGHRSVSWYQQTPGQGLQFLFEYFSETQRNKGNFPGRFSGRQFSNSRSEMNVSTLELGDSALYLCASGIPSGSSYEQYFGPGTRLTVT.

This clonotype appeared a few times. V gene TRBV5-5 combines with J gene TRBJ2-2; TRBD1 aligns across 7 bases. The CDR3 covers 14 residues. The germline CDR1 and CDR2 sequences are SGHKS and YYEKEE (reference sequence). V lost 3 bases, J lost 8 bases, and 7 bases stayed unmatched. The CDR3 bases are TGTGCCAGCAGCTGGACAGGTGGGGTTGGGGAGCTGTTTTTT. Translating it yields CASSWTGGVGELFF.